These T cell receptor beta chains were read from a single sample in a study of molecular identifiers for immune sequencing clone quantification. A single record per CDR3 protein comes from TCRdb applying MiXCR to the PCR reads. The sample records just under 650,000 distinct CDR3 sequences, nearly 20% being singletons. The sample comprised naive CD8+ T cells from blood, with Jurkat cell RNA spiked in. These receptors were collected from a human donor in good health. Some libraries in this study had Jurkat cell RNA spiked in. The CDR3 runs from the conserved cysteine through the conserved F or W.

TRBV19	CASSMGISYEQYF
TRBV4-1	CASSHPGGSEQYF
TRBV2	CASRLLTGGTEAFF
TRBV30	CACNSPRGVDTQYF
TRBV28	CASSAAETTPNEKLFF
TRBV30	CAWDIASTDTQYF
TRBV5-1	CASSFGTSLDTQYF
TRBV7-8	CASSSGMGRGNTIYF
TRBV20-1	CSASPGTGRLTEAFF
TRBV27	CASSPRVGHEQYF
TRBV27	CASSSGTRTYEQYF
TRBV13	CASSLGGTGGLGYTF
TRBV19	CASSIASGAKDTQYF
TRBV4-1	CASSQVPREGQPQHF
TRBV18	CASSPTGSANEKLFF